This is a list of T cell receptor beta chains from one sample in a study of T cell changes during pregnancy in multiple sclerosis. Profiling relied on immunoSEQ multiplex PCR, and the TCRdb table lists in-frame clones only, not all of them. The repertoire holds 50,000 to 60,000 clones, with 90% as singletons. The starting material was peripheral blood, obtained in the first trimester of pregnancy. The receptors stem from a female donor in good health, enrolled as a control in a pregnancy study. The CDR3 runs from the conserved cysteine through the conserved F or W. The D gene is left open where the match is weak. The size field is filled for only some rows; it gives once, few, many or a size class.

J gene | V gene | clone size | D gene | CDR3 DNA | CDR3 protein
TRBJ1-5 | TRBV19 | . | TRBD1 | TGTGCCAGTAGTATGGAACAGGGGAGGAATCAGCCCCAGCATTTT | CASSMEQGRNQPQHF
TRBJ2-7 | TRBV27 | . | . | TGTGCCAGCAGTTTATATGGGGGAGGCTACGAGCAGTACTTC | CASSLYGGGYEQYF
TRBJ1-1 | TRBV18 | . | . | TGTGCCAGCTCACCATCGGGGGAGGCGGAAGCTTTCTTT | CASSPSGEAEAFF
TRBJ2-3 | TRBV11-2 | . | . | TGTGCCAGCAGCTTGGGGGCGGAATACACAGATACGCAGTATTTT | CASSLGAEYTDTQYF
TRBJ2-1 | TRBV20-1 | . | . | TGCAGTGCTGGGTCGGGGAATGAGCAGTTCTTC | CSAGSGNEQFF
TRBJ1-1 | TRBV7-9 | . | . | TGTGCCAGCCGTAAAGGGAAGGGGGAGAACACTGAAGCTTTCTTT | CASRKGKGENTEAFF
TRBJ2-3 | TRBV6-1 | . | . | TGTGCCAGCAGTGAGATGGGGGGGCGGGCAGATACGCAGTATTTT | CASSEMGGRADTQYF
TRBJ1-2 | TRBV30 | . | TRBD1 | TGTGCCTGGAGGGTCCGACAGGGGAGAAGTGGCTACACCTTC | CAWRVRQGRSGYTF
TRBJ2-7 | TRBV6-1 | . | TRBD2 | TGTGCCAGCATACTTCTAGCGGGGCACTACGAGCAGTACTTC | CASILLAGHYEQYF
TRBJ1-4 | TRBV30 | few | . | TGTGCCTGGAGTGTAAGGGGCAGGGGAATCGGGTTGAATGAAAAACTGTTTTTT | CAWSVRGRGIGLNEKLFF
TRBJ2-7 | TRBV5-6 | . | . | TGTGCCAGCAGCTTGGCTCCGGATGGTCCGGAGTCCTACGAGCAGTACTTC | CASSLAPDGPESYEQYF
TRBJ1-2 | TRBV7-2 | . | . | TGTGCCAGCAGCTTCCCCTTCGACAGGTTGGGCTATGGCTACACCTTC | CASSFPFDRLGYGYTF
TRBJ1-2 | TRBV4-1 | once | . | TGCGCCAGCAGCCAAGGGACAGAACTCTATGGCTACACCTTC | CASSQGTELYGYTF
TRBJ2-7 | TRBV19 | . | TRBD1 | TGTGCCAGTAGTATGGACAGGTCCTACGAGCAGTACTTC | CASSMDRSYEQYF
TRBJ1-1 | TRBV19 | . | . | TGTGCCAGTAGTTATGACGGGGGGATGAACACTGAAGCTTTCTTT | CASSYDGGMNTEAFF
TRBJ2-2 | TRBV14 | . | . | TGTGCCAGCAGTCAATTGAGCGGGAACACCGGGGAGCTGTTTTTT | CASSQLSGNTGELFF
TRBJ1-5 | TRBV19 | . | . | TGTGCCAGTAGTATGGCAGGTCTTAATCAGCCCCAGCATTTT | CASSMAGLNQPQHF
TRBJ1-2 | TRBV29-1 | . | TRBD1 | TGCAGCGTCCTACTCGGACAGGGGGAGGACTATGGCTACACCTTC | CSVLLGQGEDYGYTF
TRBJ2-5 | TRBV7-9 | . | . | TGTGCCAGCAGCCCTAAGCGGCTACAAGAGACCCAGTACTTC | CASSPKRLQETQYF
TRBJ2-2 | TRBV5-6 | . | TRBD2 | TGTGCCAGCAGCTTGGGGCCGGGAGGGCCCGGGGAGCTGTTTTTT | CASSLGPGGPGELFF
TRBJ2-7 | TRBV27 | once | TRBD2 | TGTGCCAGCGCGCTAGCGGGAGTTGTCGAGCAGTACTTC | CASALAGVVEQYF
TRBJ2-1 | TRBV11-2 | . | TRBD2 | TGTGCCAGCAGCTTCGTACTAGCGGTTGGTGAGCAGTTCTTC | CASSFVLAVGEQFF
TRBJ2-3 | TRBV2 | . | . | TGTGCCAGCAGTTGGGACTCGTCGCGATCTATCACAGATACGCAGTATTTT | CASSWDSSRSITDTQYF
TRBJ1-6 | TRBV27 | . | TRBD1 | TGTGCCAGCAGATACGACAGGGAAAATTCACCCCTCCACTTT | CASRYDRENSPLHF
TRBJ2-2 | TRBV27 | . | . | TGTGCCAGCCATGGGGGACTGCGGCGGGGCGGGGAGCTGTTTTTT | CASHGGLRRGGELFF
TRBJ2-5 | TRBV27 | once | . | TGTGCCAGCATTGGGAGCAGTTTAACAGACCCTACGGCCTGGGGGACCCAGTACTTC | CASIGSSLTDPTAWGTQYF
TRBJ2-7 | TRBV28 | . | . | TGTGCCAGCAGTGAGGCCCCCTACGAGCAGTACTTC | CASSEAPYEQYF
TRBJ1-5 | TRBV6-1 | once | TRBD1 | TGTGCCAGCAGTGCCACCGGGACAGGGGGCAATCAGCCCCAGCATTTT | CASSATGTGGNQPQHF
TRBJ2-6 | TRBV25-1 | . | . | TGTGCCAGCAGTGTAGCTACAGGGTATGGGGCCAACGTCCTGACTTTC | CASSVATGYGANVLTF
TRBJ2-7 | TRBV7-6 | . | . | TGTGCCAGCAGCTTAATGTCAGCGATCGGGTCCAGCGAGCAGTACTTC | CASSLMSAIGSSEQYF
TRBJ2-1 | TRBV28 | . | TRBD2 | TGTGCCAGCAGTTCTAGCTGGGCGGGAGAGGGTGAGCAGTTCTTC | CASSSSWAGEGEQFF
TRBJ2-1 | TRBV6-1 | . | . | TGTGCCAGCAGTGAAGCGTCAGATTTGGTAGCGTATCTCCCCTACAATGAGCAGTTCTTC | CASSEASDLVAYLPYNEQFF
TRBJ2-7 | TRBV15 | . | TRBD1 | TGTGCCACCAGTCATGCCGGACAGGGAGGCCGCTTCTCCTACGAGCAGTACTTC | CATSHAGQGGRFSYEQYF
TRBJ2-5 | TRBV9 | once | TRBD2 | TGTGCCAGCAGCATAGGACTAGCGGGGCGAGAGACCCAGTACTTC | CASSIGLAGRETQYF
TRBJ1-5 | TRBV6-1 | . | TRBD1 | TGTGCCAGCAGTCACAGGGGAGTTGGGCAGCCCCAGCATTTT | CASSHRGVGQPQHF
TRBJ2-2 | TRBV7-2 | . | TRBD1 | TGTGCCAGCAGCTTGACAGGGACCACCGGGGAGCTGTTTTTT | CASSLTGTTGELFF
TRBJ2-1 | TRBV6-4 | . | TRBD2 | TGTGCCAGCAGAGCAGCTAGCGGGAGTTATAGTGAGCAGTTCTTC | CASRAASGSYSEQFF
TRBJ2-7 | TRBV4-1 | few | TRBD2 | TGCGCCAGCAGCCCCGCGGGGGGGAGTACCTACGAGCAGTACTTC | CASSPAGGSTYEQYF
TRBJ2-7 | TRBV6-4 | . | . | TGTGCCAGCAGCCCAAACAGAGACGAGCAGTACTTC | CASSPNRDEQYF
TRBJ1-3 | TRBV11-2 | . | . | TGTGCCAGCAGCCGGAGCGCCCCTGGAAACACCATATATTTT | CASSRSAPGNTIYF
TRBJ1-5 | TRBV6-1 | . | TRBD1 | TGTGCCAGCAGTGCGACGGGACAGTCCCGCCCTAGCAATCAGCCCCAGCATTTT | CASSATGQSRPSNQPQHF
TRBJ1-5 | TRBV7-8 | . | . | TGTGCCAGCAGCTTGCGGGAGAATCAGCCCCAGCATTTT | CASSLRENQPQHF
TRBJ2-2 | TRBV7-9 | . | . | TGTGCCAGCAGCTCATACTCCGAACCCGGGGAGCTGTTTTTT | CASSSYSEPGELFF
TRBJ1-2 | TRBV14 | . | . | TGTGCCAGCAGCCAACTAGCCCACTCCATGGGCCAAATGGGCTATGGCTACACCTTC | CASSQLAHSMGQMGYGYTF
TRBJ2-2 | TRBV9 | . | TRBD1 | TGTGCCAGCAGCGTAAGGACAGGGTACACCGGGGAGCTGTTTTTT | CASSVRTGYTGELFF
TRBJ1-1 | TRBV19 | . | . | TGTGCCAGTAGTATTCAGGGGACCGGCACTGAAGCTTTCTTT | CASSIQGTGTEAFF
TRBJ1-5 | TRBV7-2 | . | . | TGTGCCAGCAGCCGCGATAGCAATCAGCCCCAGCATTTT | CASSRDSNQPQHF
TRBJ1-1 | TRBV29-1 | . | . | TGCAGCGTAGAGCCGGGATGGGGTTACACTGAAGCTTTCTTT | CSVEPGWGYTEAFF
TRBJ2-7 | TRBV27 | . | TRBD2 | TGTGCCAGCAGTTCCGGGGGGGCCTCCTACGAGCAGTACTTC | CASSSGGASYEQYF
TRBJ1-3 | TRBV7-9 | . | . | TGTGCCAGCAGCCCCGGAGACAGCCACTCTGGAAACACCATATATTTT | CASSPGDSHSGNTIYF
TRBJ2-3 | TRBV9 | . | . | TGTGCCAGCAGCGCCAGCGTACGGGATACGCAGTATTTT | CASSASVRDTQYF
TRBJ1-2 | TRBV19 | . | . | TGTGCCAGTAGTACAAGTGTCGGGACACCTTATGGCTACACCTTC | CASSTSVGTPYGYTF
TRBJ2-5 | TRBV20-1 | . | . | TGCAGTGCTAGCCCCAGGACCCAGTACTTC | CSASPRTQYF
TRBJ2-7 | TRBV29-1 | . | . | TGCAGCGCCGGCGGTAGCGGAAACTACGAGCAGTACTTC | CSAGGSGNYEQYF
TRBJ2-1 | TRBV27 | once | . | TGTGCCAGCAGTGGTCGCCCGGGTCAATATGAGCAGTTCTTC | CASSGRPGQYEQFF
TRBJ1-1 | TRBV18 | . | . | TGTGCCAGCTCACCAGCGGGGACTGAAGCTTTCTTT | CASSPAGTEAFF
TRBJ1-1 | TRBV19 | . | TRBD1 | TGTGCCAGTATGGGACAGCTCTCGCTCGAAGCTTTCTTT | CASMGQLSLEAFF